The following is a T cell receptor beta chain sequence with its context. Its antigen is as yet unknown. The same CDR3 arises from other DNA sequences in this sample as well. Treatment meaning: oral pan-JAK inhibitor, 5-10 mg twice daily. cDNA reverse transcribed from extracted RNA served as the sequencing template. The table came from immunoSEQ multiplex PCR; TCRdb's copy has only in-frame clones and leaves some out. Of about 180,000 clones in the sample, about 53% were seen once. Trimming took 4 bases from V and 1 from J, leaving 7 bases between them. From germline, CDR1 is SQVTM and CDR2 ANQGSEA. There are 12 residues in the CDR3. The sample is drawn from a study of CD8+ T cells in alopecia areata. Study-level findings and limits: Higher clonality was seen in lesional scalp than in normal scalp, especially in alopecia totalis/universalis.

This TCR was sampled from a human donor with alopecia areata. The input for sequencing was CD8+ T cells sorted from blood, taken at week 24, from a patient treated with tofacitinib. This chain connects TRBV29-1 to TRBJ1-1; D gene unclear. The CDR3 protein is CSVVSENTEAFF. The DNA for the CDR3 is TGCAGCGTTGTTTCTGAGAACACTGAAGCTTTCTTT.